This T cell receptor (beta chain) appears in the sequencing data of a study of metastatic and nonmetastatic thyroid tumors. All patients were treatment-naive before thyroid surgery. In the original workflow: Between-group CDR3 differences, defined by clinicopathological status, yielded a distant-metastasis classifier for papillary thyroid cancer. TCRdb called clones again from the PCR reads with MiXCR. The V and J calls shown here were made by TCRdb, not taken from the authors' results. Here the sample spans some 21,000 clones, about 20% being singletons. The junction had 7 bases not matched to a gene; V was cut back by 0 bases and J by 2 bases. Germline V gene data show CDR1 as SGHRS and CDR2 as YFSETQ. The length of the CDR3 is 17 residues. This clone occurred many times.

The chain is built from TRBV5-1 and TRBJ2-2, with 7 positions matching TRBD2. This TCR came from a female donor with papillary thyroid cancer or a benign thyroid nodule (not recorded which). Some clones in this sample may be carry-over from other donors' samples. Sequenced sample: blood. The CDR3 nucleotides read TGCGCCAGCAGCTTGGGGGGTACTAGCGCAAACACCGGGGAGCTGTTTTTT. Amino acid sequence: CASSLGGTSANTGELFF.